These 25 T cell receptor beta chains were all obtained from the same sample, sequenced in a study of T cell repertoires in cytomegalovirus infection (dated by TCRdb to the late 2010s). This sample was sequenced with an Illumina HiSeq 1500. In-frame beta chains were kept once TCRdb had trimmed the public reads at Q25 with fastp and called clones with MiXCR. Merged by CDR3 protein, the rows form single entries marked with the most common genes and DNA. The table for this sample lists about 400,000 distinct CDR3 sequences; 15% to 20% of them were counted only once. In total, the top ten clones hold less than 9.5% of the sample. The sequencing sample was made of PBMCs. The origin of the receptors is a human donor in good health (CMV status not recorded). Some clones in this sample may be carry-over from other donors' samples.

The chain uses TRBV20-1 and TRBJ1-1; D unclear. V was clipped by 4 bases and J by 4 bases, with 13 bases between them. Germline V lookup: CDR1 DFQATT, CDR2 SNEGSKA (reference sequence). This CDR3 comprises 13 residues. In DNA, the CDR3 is TGCAGTGCTAACCTACACTCGGGCACTGAAGCTTTCTTT. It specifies CSANLHSGTEAFF.

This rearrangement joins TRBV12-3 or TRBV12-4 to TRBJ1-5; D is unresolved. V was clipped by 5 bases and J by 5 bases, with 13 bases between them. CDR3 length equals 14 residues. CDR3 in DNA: TGTGCCAGCAGTATCTCGGGTTGGGATCAGCCCCAGCATTTT. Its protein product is CASSISGWDQPQHF.

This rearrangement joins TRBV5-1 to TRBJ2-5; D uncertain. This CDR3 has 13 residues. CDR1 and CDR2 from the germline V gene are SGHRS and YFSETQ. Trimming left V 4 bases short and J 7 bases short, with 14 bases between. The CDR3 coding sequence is TGCGCCAGCAGCCTCCTAGGGATCGGGACCCAGTACTTC. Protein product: CASSLLGIGTQYF.

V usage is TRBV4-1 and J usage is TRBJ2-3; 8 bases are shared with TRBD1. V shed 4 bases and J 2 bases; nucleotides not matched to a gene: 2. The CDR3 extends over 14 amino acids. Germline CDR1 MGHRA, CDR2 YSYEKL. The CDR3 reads CASSPGGNTDTQYF. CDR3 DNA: TGCGCCAGCAGCCCAGGGGGCAACACAGATACGCAGTATTTT.

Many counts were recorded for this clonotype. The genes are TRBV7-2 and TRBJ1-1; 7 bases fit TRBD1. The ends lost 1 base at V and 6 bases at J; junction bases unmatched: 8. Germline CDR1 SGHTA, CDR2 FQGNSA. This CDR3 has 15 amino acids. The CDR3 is CASSLGDREGAEAFF. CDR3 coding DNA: TGTGCCAGCAGCTTAGGTGACAGGGAAGGCGCTGAAGCTTTCTTT.

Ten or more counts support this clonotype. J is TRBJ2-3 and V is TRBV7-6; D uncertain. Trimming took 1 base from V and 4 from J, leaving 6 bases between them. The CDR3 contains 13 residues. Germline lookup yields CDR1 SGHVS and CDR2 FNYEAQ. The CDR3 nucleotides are TGTGCCAGCAGCTTAGAAATTCCAGATACGCAGTATTTT. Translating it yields CASSLEIPDTQYF.

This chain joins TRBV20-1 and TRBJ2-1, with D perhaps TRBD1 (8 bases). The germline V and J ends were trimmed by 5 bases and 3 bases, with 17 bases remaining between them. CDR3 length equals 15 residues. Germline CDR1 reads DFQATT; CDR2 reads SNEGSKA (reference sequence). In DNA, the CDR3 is TGCAGTGCTTCTCGGACAGGGAGGGGCTACAATGAGCAGTTCTTC. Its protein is CSASRTGRGYNEQFF.

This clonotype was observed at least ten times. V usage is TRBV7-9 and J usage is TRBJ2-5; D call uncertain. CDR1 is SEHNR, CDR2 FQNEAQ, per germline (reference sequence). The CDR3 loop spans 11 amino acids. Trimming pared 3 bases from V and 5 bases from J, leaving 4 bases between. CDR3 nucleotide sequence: TGTGCCAGCAGCTTTTACGAGACCCAGTACTTC. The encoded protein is CASSFYETQYF.

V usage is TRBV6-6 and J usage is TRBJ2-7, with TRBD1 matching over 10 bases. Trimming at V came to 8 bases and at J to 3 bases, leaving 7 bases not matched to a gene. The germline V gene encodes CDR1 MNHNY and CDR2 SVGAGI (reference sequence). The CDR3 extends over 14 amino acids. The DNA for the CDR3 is TGTGCCAGCCGAGACAGGGGGCTGAGCTACGAGCAGTACTTC. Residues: CASRDRGLSYEQYF.

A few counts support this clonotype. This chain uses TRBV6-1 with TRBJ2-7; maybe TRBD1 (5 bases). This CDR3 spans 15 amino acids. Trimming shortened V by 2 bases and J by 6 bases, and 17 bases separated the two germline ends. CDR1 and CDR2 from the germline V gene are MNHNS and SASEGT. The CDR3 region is CASSETTGALSEQYF. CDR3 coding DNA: TGTGCCAGCAGTGAAACAACAGGTGCGCTTTCCGAGCAGTACTTC.

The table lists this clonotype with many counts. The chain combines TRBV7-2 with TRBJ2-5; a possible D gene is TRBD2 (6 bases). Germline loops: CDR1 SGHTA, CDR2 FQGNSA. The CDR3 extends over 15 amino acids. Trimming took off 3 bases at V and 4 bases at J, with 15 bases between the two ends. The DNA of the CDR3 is TGTGCCAGCAGCTTTGCGGGACCGACGTCAGAGACCCAGTACTTC. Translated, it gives CASSFAGPTSETQYF. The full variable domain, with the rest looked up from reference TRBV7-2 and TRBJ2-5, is GAGVSQSPSNKVTEKGKDVELRCDPISGHTALYWYRQSLGQGLEFLIYFQGNSAPDKSGLPSDRFSAERTGGSVSTLTIQRTQQEDSAVYLCASSFAGPTSETQYFGPGTRLLVL.

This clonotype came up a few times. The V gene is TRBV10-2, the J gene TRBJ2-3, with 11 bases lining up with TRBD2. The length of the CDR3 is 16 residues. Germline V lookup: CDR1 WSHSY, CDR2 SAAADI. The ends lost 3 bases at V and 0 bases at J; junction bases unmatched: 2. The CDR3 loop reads CASSDWTSGSTDTQYF. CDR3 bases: TGCGCCAGCAGTGACTGGACTAGCGGGAGCACAGATACGCAGTATTTT.

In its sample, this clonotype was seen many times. CDR3 loop: CASRFLPSGSYEQYF. The CDR3 nucleotides read TGTGCCAGCAGGTTCCTTCCTAGCGGGAGTTACGAGCAGTACTTC. This chain links TRBV12-3 or TRBV12-4 with TRBJ2-7; 10 nucleotides match TRBD2. The trim removed 6 bases at V and 4 bases at J, leaving 9 bases unmatched. This CDR3 has 15 amino acids.

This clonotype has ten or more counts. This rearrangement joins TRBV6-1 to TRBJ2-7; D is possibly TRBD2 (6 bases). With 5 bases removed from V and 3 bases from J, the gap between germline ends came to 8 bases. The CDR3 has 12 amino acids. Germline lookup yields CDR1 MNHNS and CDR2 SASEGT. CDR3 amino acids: CASSTAGYEQYF. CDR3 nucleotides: TGTGCCAGCAGTACAGCGGGCTACGAGCAGTACTTC.

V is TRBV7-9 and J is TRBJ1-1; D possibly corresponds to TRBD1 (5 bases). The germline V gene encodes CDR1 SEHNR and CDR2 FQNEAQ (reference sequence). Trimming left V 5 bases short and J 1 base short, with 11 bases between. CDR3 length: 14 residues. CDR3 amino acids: CASSPKDRNTEAFF. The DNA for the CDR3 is TGTGCCAGCAGCCCTAAAGACAGGAACACTGAAGCTTTCTTT. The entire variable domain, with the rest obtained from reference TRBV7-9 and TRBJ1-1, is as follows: DTGVSQNPRHKITKRGQNVTFRCDPISEHNRLYWYRQTLGQGPEFLTYFQNEAQLEKSRLLSDRFSAERPKGSFSTLEIQRTEQGDSAMYLCASSPKDRNTEAFFGQGTRLTVV.

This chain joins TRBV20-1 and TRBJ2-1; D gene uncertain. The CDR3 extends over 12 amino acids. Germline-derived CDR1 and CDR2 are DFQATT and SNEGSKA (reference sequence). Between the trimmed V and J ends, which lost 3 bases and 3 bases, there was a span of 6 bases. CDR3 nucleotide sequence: TGCAGTGCTAGTAACAGCTACAATGAGCAGTTCTTC. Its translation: CSASNSYNEQFF.

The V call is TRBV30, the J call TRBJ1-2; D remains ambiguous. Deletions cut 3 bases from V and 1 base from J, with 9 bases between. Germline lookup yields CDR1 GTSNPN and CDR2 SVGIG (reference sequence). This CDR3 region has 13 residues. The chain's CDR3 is CAWREQNNYGYTF. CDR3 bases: TGTGCCTGGAGAGAACAGAATAACTATGGCTACACCTTC.

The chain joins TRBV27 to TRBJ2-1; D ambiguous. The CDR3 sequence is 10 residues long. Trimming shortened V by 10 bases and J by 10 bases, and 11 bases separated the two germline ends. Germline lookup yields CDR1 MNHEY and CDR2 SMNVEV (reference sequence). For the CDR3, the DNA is TGTGCCACCGGGCTTAACGAGCAGTTCTTC. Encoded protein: CATGLNEQFF.

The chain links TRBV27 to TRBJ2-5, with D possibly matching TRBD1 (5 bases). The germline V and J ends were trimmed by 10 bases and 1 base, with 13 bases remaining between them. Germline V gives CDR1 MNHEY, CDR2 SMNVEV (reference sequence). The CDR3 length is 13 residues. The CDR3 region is CANPRAGQETQYF. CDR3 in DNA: TGTGCCAACCCCAGGGCAGGCCAAGAGACCCAGTACTTC.

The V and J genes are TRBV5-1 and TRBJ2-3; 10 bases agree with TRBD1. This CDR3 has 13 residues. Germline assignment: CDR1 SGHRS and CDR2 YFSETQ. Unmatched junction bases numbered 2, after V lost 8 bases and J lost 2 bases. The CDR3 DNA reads TGCGCCAGTGGACAGGGGGACACAGATACGCAGTATTTT. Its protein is CASGQGDTDTQYF.

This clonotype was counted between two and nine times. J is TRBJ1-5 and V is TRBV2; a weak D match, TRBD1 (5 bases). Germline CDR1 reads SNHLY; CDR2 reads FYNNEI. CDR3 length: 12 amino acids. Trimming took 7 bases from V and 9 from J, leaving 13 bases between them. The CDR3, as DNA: TGTGCCAGCAACCAGGGAGCGGGGCCCCAGCATTTT. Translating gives CASNQGAGPQHF.

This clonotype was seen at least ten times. The CDR3 nucleotides read TGTGCCAGCAGCTCAGGGGGGTTCACTGAAGCTTTCTTT. The encoded protein is CASSSGGFTEAFF. V is TRBV7-9 and J is TRBJ1-1; the match to TRBD1 covers 7 bases. The germline CDR1 and CDR2 sequences are SEHNR and FQNEAQ (reference sequence). This CDR3 comprises 13 residues. After removal of 4 bases from V and 4 bases from J, the junction contained 3 bases not matched to a gene.

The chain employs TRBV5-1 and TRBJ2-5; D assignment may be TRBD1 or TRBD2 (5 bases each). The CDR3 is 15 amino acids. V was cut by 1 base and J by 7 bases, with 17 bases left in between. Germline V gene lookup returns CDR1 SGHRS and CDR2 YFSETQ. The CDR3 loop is CASSLNYGTLWTQYF. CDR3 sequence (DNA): TGCGCCAGCAGCTTGAATTACGGGACCCTATGGACCCAGTACTTC.

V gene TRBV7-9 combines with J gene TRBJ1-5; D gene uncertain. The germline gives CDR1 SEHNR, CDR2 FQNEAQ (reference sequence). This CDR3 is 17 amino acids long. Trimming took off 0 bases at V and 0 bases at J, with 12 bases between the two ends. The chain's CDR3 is CASSLAKGLVSNQPQHF. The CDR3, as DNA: TGTGCCAGCAGCTTAGCGAAAGGGTTGGTTAGCAATCAGCCCCAGCATTTT.

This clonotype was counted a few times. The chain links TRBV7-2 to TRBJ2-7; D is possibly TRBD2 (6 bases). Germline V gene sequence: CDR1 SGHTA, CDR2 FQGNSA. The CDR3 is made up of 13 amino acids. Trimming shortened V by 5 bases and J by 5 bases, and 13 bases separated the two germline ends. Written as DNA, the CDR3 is TGTGCCAGCAGCGTGGGCGGGGAAAACGAGCAGTACTTC. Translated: CASSVGGENEQYF.